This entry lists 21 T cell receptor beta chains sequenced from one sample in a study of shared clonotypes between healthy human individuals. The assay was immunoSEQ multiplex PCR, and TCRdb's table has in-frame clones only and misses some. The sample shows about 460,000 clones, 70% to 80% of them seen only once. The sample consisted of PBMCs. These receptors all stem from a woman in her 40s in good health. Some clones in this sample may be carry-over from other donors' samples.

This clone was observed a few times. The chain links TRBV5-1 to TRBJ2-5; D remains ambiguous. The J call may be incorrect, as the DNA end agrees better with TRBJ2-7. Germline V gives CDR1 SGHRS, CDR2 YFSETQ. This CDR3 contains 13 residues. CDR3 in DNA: TGCGCCAGCAGCTTGGAACAGAACTACGAGCAGTACTTC. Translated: CASSLEQNYEQYF.

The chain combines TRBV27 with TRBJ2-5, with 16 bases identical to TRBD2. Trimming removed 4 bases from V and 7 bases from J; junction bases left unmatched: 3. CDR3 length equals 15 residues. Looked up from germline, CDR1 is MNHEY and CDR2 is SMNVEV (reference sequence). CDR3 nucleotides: TGTGCCAGCAGTTCGGGACTAGCGGGGGGGAGGACCCAGTACTTC. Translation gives CASSSGLAGGRTQYF.

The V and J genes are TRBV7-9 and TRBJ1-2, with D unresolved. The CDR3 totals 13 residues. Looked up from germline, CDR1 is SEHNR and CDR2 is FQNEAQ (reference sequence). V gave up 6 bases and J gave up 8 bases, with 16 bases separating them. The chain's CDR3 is CASRGGRYEGYTF. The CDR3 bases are TGTGCCAGCAGGGGAGGGAGATATGAGGGCTACACCTTC. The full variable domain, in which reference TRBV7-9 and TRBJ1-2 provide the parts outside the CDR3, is DTGVSQNPRHKITKRGQNVTFRCDPISEHNRLYWYRQTLGQGPEFLTYFQNEAQLEKSRLLSDRFSAERPKGSFSTLEIQRTEQGDSAMYLCASRGGRYEGYTFGSGTRLTVV.

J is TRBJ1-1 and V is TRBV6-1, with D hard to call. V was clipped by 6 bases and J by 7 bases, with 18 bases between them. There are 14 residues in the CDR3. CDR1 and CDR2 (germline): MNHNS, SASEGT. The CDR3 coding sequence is TGTGCCAGCAGCTATGGCTTCGAGGGTGATGAAGCTTTCTTT. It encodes CASSYGFEGDEAFF.

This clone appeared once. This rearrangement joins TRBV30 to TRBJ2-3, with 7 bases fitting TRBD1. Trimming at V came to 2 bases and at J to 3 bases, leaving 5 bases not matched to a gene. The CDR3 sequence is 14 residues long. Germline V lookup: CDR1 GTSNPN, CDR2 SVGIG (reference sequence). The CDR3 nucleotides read TGTGCCTGGAGTTTCCCAGGGGGTACAGATACGCAGTATTTT. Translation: CAWSFPGGTDTQYF. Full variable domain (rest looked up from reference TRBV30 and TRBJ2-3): SQTIHQWPATLVQPVGSPLSLECTVEGTSNPNLYWYRQAAGRGLQLLFYSVGIGQISSEVPQNLSASRPQDRQFILSSKKLLLSDSGFYLCAWSFPGGTDTQYFGPGTRLTVL.

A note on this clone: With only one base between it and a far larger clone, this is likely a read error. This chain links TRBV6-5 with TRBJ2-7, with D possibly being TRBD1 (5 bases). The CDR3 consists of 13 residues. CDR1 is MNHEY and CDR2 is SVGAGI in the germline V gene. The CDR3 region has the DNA TGTACCAGCACTTCAGACAGAACCTACGAGCAGTACTTC. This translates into CTSTSDRTYEQYF.

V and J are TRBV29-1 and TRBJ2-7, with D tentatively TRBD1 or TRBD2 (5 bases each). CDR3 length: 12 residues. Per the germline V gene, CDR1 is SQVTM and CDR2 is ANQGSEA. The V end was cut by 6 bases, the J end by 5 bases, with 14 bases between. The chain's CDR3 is CSVPGSRNEQYF. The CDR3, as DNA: TGCAGCGTGCCAGGGAGTCGGAACGAGCAGTACTTC.

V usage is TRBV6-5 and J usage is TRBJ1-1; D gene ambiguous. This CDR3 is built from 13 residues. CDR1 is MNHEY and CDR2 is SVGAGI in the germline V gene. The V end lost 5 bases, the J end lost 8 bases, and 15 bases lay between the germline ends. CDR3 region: CASSEEEYREAFF. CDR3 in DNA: TGTGCCAGCAGTGAAGAGGAGTACCGGGAAGCTTTCTTT.

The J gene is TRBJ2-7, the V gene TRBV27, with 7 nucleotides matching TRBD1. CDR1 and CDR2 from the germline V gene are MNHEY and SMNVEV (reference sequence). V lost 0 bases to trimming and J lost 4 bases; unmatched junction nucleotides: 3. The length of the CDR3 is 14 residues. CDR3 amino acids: CASSLSGTAYEQYF. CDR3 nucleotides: TGTGCCAGCAGTTTATCCGGGACAGCATACGAGCAGTACTTC.

The CDR3 DNA reads as TGTGCCAGCAGTTCACTCGGGGGCGGCTATGGCTACACCTTC. It yields the protein CASSSLGGGYGYTF. The chain links TRBV28 to TRBJ1-2; a weak D match, TRBD1 (6 bases). CDR1 is MDHEN and CDR2 is SYDVKM in the germline V gene. V was clipped by 4 bases and J by 4 bases, with 13 bases between them. This CDR3 contains 14 residues.

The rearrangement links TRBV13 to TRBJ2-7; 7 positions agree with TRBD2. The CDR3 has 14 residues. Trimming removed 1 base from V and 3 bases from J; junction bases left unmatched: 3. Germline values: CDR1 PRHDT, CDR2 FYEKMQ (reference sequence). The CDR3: CASSLEASGYEQYF. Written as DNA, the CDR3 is TGTGCCAGCAGCTTAGAGGCTAGCGGCTACGAGCAGTACTTC.

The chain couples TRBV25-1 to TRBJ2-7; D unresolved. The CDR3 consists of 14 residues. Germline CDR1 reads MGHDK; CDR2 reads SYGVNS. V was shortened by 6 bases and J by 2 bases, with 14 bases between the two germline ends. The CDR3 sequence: CASSPSRAPYEQYF. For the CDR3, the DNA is TGTGCCAGCAGCCCAAGTCGGGCCCCCTACGAGCAGTACTTC.

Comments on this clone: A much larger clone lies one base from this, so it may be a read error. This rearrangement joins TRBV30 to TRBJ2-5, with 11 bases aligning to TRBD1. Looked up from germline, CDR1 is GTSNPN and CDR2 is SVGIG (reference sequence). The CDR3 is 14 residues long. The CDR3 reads CVWRDRGGLKTQYF. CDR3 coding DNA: TGTGTCTGGAGGGACAGGGGGGGCTTGAAGACCCAGTACTTC.

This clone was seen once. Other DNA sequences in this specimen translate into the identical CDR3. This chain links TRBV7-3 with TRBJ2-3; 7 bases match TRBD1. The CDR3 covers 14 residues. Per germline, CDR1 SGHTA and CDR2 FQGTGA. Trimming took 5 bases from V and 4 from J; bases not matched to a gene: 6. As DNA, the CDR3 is TGTGCCAGCAGCCTTGACAGGGCGTCAGATACGCAGTATTTT. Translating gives CASSLDRASDTQYF.

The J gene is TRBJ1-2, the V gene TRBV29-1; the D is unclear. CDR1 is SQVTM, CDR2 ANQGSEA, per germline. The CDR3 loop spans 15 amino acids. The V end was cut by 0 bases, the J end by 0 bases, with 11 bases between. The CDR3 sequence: CSVEEFRKSNYGYTF. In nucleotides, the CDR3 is TGCAGCGTTGAAGAATTCAGAAAATCTAACTATGGCTACACCTTC. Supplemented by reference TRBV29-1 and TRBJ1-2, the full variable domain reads SAVISQKPSRDICQRGTSLTIQCQVDSQVTMMFWYRQQPGQSLTLIATANQGSEATYESGFVIDKFPISRPNLTFSTLTVSNMSPEDSSIYLCSVEEFRKSNYGYTFGSGTRLTVV.

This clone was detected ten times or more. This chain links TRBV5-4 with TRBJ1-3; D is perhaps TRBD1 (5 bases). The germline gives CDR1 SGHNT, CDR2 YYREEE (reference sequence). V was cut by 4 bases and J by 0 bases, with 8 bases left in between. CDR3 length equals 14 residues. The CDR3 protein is CASSIDSSGNTIYF. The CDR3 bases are TGTGCCAGCAGCATAGACAGCTCTGGAAACACCATATATTTT. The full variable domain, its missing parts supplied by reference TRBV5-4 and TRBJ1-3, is ETGVTQSPTHLIKTRGQQVTLRCSSQSGHNTVSWYQQALGQGPQFIFQYYREEENGRGNFPPRFSGLQFPNYSSELNVNALELDDSALYLCASSIDSSGNTIYFGEGSWLTVV.

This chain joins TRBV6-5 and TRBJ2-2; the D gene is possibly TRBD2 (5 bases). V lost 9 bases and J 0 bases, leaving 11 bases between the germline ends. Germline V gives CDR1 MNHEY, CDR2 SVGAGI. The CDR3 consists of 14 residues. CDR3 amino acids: CASVRDPNTGELFF. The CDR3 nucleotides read TGTGCCAGTGTCCGGGATCCGAACACCGGGGAGCTGTTTTTT.

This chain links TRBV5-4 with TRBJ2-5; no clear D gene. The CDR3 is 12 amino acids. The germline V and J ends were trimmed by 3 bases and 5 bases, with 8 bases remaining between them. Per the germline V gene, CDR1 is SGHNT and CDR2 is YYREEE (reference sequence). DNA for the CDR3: TGTGCCAGCAGCTGGGATCGGGAGACCCAGTACTTC. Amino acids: CASSWDRETQYF.

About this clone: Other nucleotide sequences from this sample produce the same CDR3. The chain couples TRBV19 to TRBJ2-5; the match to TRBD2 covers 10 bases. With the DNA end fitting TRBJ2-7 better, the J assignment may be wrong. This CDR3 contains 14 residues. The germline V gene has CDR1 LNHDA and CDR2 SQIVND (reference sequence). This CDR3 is CASSTPGLAYEQYF. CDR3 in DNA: TGTGCCAGTAGTACCCCGGGACTAGCGTACGAGCAGTACTTC.

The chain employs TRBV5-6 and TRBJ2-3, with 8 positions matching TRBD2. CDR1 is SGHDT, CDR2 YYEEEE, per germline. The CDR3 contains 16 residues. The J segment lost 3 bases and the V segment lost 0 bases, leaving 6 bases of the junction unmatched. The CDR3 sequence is CASSLVRRLATDTQYF. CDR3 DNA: TGTGCCAGCAGCTTGGTCCGAAGACTAGCGACAGATACGCAGTATTTT.

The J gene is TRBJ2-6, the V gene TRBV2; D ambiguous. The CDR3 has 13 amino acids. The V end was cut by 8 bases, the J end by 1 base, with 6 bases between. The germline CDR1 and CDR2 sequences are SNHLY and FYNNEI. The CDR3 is CASGASGANVLTF. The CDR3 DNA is TGTGCCAGCGGCGCATCTGGGGCCAACGTCCTGACTTTC.